This is a list of T cell receptor beta chains from one sample in a study of blood T cell repertoires in COVID-19. Libraries were prepared by immunoSEQ multiplex PCR; TCRdb keeps only in-frame clonotypes and omits some of them. The repertoire holds under 150,000 clones, with 75% to 90% as singletons. Material for sequencing was peripheral blood. These receptors originate from a woman aged 55-70 years with COVID-19, enrolled during active disease. The CDR3 runs from the conserved cysteine through the conserved F or W. D genes are given only for firm matches. Clone size is stated in some rows and not others, as once, few, many or a class when expanded.

>TRBJ1-3|TRBV2|-|-
TGTGCCAGCAGTCCCGAGGGTAGCTCTGGAAACACCATATATTTT
CASSPEGSSGNTIYF
>TRBJ1-2|TRBV5-1|TRBD1|-
TGCGCCAGCAGCTCCGGGACAGGGGTCTATGGCTACACCTTC
CASSSGTGVYGYTF
>TRBJ2-1|TRBV5-1|-|-
TGCGCCAGCAGCTTGGAAGTACAGGACTACAATGAGCAGTTCTTC
CASSLEVQDYNEQFF
>TRBJ1-2|TRBV29-1|TRBD1|-
TGCAGCGTTGAAGAATACACAGGGGGCGTCGGCTATGGCTACACCTTC
CSVEEYTGGVGYGYTF
>TRBJ1-5|TRBV9|TRBD1|-
TGTGCCAGCAGCGTAGGGGTCGGACAGGGAGCCGATCAGCCCCAGCATTTT
CASSVGVGQGADQPQHF
>TRBJ1-1|TRBV6-5|-|-
TGTGCCAGCAGCCTCACAGGGAACACTGAAGCTTTCTTT
CASSLTGNTEAFF
>TRBJ2-5|TRBV18|TRBD2|-
TGTGCCAGCTCACTGACTAGCGGGGCGGCTGGGGCCCAGTACTTC
CASSLTSGAAGAQYF
>TRBJ2-3|TRBV5-1|TRBD1|-
TGCGCCAGCAGCCGGCGTGGACAGGAGAGCACAGATACGCAGTATTTT
CASSRRGQESTDTQYF
>TRBJ2-2|TRBV6-6|TRBD1|-
TGTGCCAGCAGGAAGACAGGGGGAGGGTGGACCGGGGAGCTGTTTTTT
CASRKTGGGWTGELFF
>TRBJ1-6|TRBV3-1/TRBV3-2|-|-
TGTGCCAGCAGCCAAGCATCTCATCGGAGGAGTAATTCACCCCTCCACTTT
CASSQASHRRSNSPLHF
>TRBJ1-1|TRBV18|TRBD1|-
TGTGCCAGCTCACCGTTTGGACAGGGCACTGAAGCTTTCTTT
CASSPFGQGTEAFF
>TRBJ2-3|TRBV7-3|-|-
TGTGCCAGCAGCTTGGGGGGGCGAACAGATACGCAGTATTTT
CASSLGGRTDTQYF
>TRBJ2-3|TRBV5-1|TRBD2|-
TGCGCCAGCAGCCCAGGACTAGCGGGGGCCGAAAGCACAGATACGCAGTATTTT
CASSPGLAGAESTDTQYF
>TRBJ2-2|TRBV9|TRBD2|-
TGTGCCAGCAGCGCCTATAGCGGGGGGGCCGGGGAGCTGTTTTTT
CASSAYSGGAGELFF
>TRBJ2-4|TRBV2|-|-
TGTGCCAGCAGTGAAGCCCCCCAGGCTTTCACCAAAAACATTCAGTACTTC
CASSEAPQAFTKNIQYF
>TRBJ1-2|TRBV2|TRBD1|-
TGTGCCAGCCAGGACAGGGGGCCTAACTATGGCTACACCTTC
CASQDRGPNYGYTF
>TRBJ1-3|TRBV4-1|-|-
TGCGCCAGCAGCCAAGGGGGCGACTCTGGAAACACCATATATTTT
CASSQGGDSGNTIYF
>TRBJ1-2|TRBV4-3|-|-
TGCGCCAGCAGCCAAGATTCGGGGTCTGGCTATGGCTACACCTTC
CASSQDSGSGYGYTF
>TRBJ2-2|TRBV5-1|-|-
TGCGCCAGCAGCTTGGTGTTAGCCGGGGAGCTGTTTTTT
CASSLVLAGELFF
>TRBJ2-3|TRBV19|TRBD1|-
TGTGCCAGTAGTATGGGACAGGGGCCAGATACGCAGTATTTT
CASSMGQGPDTQYF
>TRBJ2-7|TRBV5-1|-|few
TGCGCCAGCAGCTTGGATGGAGATTCCTACGAGCAGTACTTC
CASSLDGDSYEQYF
>TRBJ1-2|TRBV7-2|TRBD1|-
TGTGCCAGCAGCTTAGTATGGGACAGGAACTATGGCTACACCTTC
CASSLVWDRNYGYTF
>TRBJ2-7|TRBV5-8|TRBD2|-
TGTGCCAGCAGCTTGGCATCGGGGGGGTACGAGCAGTACTTC
CASSLASGGYEQYF